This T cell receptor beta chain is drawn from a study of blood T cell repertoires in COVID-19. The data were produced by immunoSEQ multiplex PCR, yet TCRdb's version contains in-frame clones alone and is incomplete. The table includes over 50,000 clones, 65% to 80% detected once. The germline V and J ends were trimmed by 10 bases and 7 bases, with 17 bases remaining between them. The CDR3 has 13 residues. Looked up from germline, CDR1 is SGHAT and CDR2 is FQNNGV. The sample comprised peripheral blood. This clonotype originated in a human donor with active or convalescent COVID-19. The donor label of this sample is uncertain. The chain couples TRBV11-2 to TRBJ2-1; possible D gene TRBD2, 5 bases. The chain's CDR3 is CATASRRVNEQFF. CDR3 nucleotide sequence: TGTGCCACCGCTAGCCGCCGCGTGAATGAGCAGTTCTTC.